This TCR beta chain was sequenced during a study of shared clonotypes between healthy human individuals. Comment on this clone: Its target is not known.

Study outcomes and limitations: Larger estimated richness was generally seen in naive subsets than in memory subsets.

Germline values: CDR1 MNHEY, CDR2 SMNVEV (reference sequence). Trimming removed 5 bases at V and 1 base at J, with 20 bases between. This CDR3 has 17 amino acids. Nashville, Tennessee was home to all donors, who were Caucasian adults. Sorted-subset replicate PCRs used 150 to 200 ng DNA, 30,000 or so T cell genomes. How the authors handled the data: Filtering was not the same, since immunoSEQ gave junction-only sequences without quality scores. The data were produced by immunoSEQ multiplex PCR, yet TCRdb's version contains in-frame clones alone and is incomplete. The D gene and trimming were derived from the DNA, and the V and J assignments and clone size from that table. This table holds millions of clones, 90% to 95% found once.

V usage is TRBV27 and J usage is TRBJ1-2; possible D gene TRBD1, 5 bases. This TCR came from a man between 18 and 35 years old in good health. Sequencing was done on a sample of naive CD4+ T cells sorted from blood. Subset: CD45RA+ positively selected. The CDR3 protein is CASSPTGLGPINYGYTF. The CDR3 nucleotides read TGTGCCAGCAGTCCAACAGGCCTCGGACCGATTAACTATGGCTACACCTTC.